The sequence of this T cell receptor beta chain was determined in a study of blood T cells in healthy people across ages. Study-level background: Template switching retrieved approximately one barcoded beta molecule for each two T cells.

Study findings and constraints: When one million T cells were used, diversity estimates were thought to be underestimates.

The second PCR ran roughly 7 to 12 cycles with a sample-barcoded 5' primer and J-beta primers. TCRdb itself ran the 5' RACE reads through MiXCR, one entry per CDR3 protein. The sample yields 1.5 million to 2 million distinct CDR3 sequences, just under 50% seen once. With respect to this clonotype: What it recognizes is unknown.

Deletions cut 3 bases from V and 4 bases from J, with 14 bases between. The CDR3 covers 14 residues. Germline V gene lookup returns CDR1 DFQATT and CDR2 SNEGSKA (reference sequence). The chain combines TRBV20-1 with TRBJ2-3; D may be TRBD1 (6 bases). The sample consisted of blood. The receptor was derived from a woman aged 40 to 50 in good health. The CDR3 DNA follows: TGCAGTGCTAGTCCCCTTTCAGGGGCAGATACGCAGTATTTT. Its protein product is CSASPLSGADTQYF.